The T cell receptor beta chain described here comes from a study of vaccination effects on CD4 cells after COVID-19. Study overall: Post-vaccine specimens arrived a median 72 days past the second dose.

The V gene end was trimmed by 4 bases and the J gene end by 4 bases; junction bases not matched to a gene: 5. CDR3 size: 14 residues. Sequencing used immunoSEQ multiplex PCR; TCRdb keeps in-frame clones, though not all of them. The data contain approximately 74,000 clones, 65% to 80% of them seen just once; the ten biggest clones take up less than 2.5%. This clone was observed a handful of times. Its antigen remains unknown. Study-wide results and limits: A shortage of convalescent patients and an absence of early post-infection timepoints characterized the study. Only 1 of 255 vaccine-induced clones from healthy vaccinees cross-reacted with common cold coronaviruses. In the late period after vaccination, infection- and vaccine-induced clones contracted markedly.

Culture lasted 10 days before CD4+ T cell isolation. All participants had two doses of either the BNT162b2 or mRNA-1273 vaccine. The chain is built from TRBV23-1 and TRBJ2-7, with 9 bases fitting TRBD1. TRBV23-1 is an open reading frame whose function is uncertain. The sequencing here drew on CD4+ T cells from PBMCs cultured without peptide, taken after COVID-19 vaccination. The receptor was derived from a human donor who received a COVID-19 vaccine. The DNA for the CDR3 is TGCGCCAGCAGTCCACAGGGGGCCTCTTACGAGCAGTACGTC. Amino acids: CASSPQGASYEQYV.